This T cell receptor beta chain was documented in a study of blood T cell repertoires in COVID-19. In the study overall: Nucleic acid was either cDNA or gDNA, and it came from T cells, B-cell-depleted T cells, or PBMCs.

Seattle enrolled patients during active infection and tracked them longitudinally. This CDR3 is 14 amino acids long. CDR1 and CDR2 (germline): SGHNT, YENEEA. V was trimmed by 5 bases and J by 4 bases, leaving 14 bases between them. In the source study's methods: Amplified reference gene primers provided the basis for estimating nucleated cell counts. The protocol was immunoSEQ multiplex PCR, while the TCRdb copy is restricted to in-frame clones and leaves out a portion. That table gives V, J and clone size, and the DNA gave D and trimming. The profile shows hundreds of thousands of clones, over 70% of them singletons.

The TCR sequence derives from a woman aged 70-85 years with COVID-19, enrolled during active disease. Sequenced input: peripheral blood. This rearrangement joins TRBV11-3 to TRBJ1-2, with D unclear. The CDR3 DNA follows: TGTGCCAGCAGCCCTGAAGGAGAACTCTATGGCTACACCTTC. Translated, it gives CASSPEGELYGYTF.